This TCR beta chain stems from a study of T cell changes during pregnancy in multiple sclerosis. The V end was cut by 6 bases, the J end by 6 bases, with 18 bases between. The CDR3 totals 15 residues. Germline V gives CDR1 MNHEY, CDR2 SMNVEV (reference sequence). Clones were read by immunoSEQ multiplex PCR, and TCRdb kept only the in-frame ones, dropping some. The profile covers 75,000 to 95,000 clones, with more than 85% appearing a single time and 0.9% to 0.95% taken by the ten largest. This clonotype originated in a female donor with multiple sclerosis, enrolled in a pregnancy study. V and J are TRBV27 and TRBJ2-1; D may be TRBD2 (6 bases). The source material was peripheral blood, sampled before pregnancy. CDR3 DNA: TGTGCCAGCAGCCCACAGGCGCGGGGCCTCAATGAGCAGTTCTTC. Its protein is CASSPQARGLNEQFF.